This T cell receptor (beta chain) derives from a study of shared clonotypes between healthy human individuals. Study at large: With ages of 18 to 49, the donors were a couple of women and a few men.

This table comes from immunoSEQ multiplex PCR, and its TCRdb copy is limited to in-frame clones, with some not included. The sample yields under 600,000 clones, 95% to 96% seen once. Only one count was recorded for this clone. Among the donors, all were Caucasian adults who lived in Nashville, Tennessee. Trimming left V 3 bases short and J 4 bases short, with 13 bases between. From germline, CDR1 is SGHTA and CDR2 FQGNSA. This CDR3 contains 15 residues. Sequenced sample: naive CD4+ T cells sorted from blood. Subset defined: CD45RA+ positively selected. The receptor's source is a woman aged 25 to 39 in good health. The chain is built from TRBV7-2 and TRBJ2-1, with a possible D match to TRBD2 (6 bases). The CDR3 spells CASSLGGLLYNEQFF. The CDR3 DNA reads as TGTGCCAGCAGCTTGGGGGGACTCTTATACAATGAGCAGTTCTTC.